The entry that follows covers one TCR beta chain sequence. Living in 24 US areas, the participants were between roughly 18 and 89 years of age. Recovery meant two consecutive negative NP/OP PCR tests, professional clearance, or resolved symptoms. This entry is derived from a study of blood T cell repertoires in COVID-19. On the study more broadly: PBMCs, B-cell-depleted T cells, or T cells were the source of the cDNA or gDNA that made up the material.

Profiled with immunoSEQ multiplex PCR; TCRdb holds only in-frame clones, not every one. The table has some 350,000 clones, roughly 84% seen once. J gave up 0 bases and V 5 bases, and 6 bases lay outside the gene matches. Germline CDR1 and CDR2: MRHNA and SNTAGT. The CDR3 contains 15 residues. The sequenced sample was PBMCs or T cells enriched from blood (not recorded which). This clonotype was obtained from a woman in her thirties who had recovered from COVID-19. The V call is TRBV6-4, the J call TRBJ1-2; 7 nucleotides agree with TRBD1. CDR3 amino acids: CASSYDRDANYGYTF. In DNA form, the CDR3 reads TGTGCCAGCAGTTACGACAGGGACGCTAACTATGGCTACACCTTC.